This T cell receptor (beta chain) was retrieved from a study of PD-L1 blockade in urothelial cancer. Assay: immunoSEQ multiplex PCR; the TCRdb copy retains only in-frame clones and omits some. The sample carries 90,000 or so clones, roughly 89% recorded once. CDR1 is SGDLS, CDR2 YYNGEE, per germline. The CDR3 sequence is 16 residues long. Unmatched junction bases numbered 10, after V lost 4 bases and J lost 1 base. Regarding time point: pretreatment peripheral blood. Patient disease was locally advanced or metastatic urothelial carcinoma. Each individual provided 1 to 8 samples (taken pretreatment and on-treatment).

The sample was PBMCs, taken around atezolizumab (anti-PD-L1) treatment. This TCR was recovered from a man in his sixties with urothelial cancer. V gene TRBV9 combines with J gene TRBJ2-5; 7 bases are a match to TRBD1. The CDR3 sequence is CASSSWTGDSQETQYF. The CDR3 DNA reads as TGTGCCAGCAGCTCCTGGACAGGCGACAGCCAAGAGACCCAGTACTTC.